These 20 T cell receptor beta chains came from one sample sequenced in a study of blood T cell repertoires in COVID-19. TCRdb's table, derived via immunoSEQ multiplex PCR, lists solely in-frame clones and lacks some. Of 150,000 to 200,000 clones in the sample, around nine tenths were seen once. Input material: peripheral blood. The receptors come from a man aged 60-69 years with active or convalescent COVID-19.

The genes are TRBV20-1 and TRBJ1-6, with unresolved D. The CDR3 contains 13 residues. Germline CDR1 DFQATT, CDR2 SNEGSKA (reference sequence). V shed 3 bases and J shed 5 bases, with 8 bases lying between them. CDR3 loop: CSASDDNNSPLHF. The DNA for the CDR3 is TGCAGTGCTAGTGACGACAATAATTCACCCCTCCACTTT.

This clone showed up just a few times. This chain uses TRBV10-1 with TRBJ1-2, with D maybe TRBD1 (6 bases). The CDR3 length is 12 residues. Trimming shortened V by 0 bases and J by 7 bases, and 6 bases separated the two germline ends. Per germline, CDR1 WNHNN and CDR2 SYGVQD (reference sequence). CDR3 region: CASSESGAGYTF. CDR3 nucleotide sequence: TGCGCCAGCAGTGAGTCGGGGGCTGGCTACACCTTC.

This chain joins TRBV27 and TRBJ2-1; 13 bases agree with TRBD2. Per germline, CDR1 MNHEY and CDR2 SMNVEV (reference sequence). V shed 6 bases, J shed 9 bases, and the junction held 11 bases outside the gene matches. The length of the CDR3 is 16 residues. In DNA form, the CDR3 reads TGTGCCAGCAGCCCCTGGACTAGCGGGAGAGGGAGTGAGCAGTTCTTC. It is translated as CASSPWTSGRGSEQFF.

V and J are TRBV19 and TRBJ2-1, with 10 bases aligning to TRBD2. V lost 3 bases to trimming and J lost 2 bases; unmatched junction nucleotides: 4. Germline loops: CDR1 LNHDA, CDR2 SQIVND (reference sequence). The CDR3 length is 16 residues. The DNA for the CDR3 is TGTGCCAGTAGTATTAGGACTAGCGGAGCCTACAATGAGCAGTTCTTC. Translation: CASSIRTSGAYNEQFF.

This clone was counted between two and nine times. The chain has TRBV25-1 and TRBJ1-3; maybe TRBD1 (6 bases). The germline V gene has CDR1 MGHDK and CDR2 SYGVNS. The CDR3 is made up of 14 amino acids. The V end was cut by 5 bases, the J end by 4 bases, with 12 bases between. The DNA of the CDR3 is TGTGCCAGCAGTAGGGGGGGCGCGGGAAACACCATATATTTT. Translation gives CASSRGGAGNTIYF.

The V call is TRBV5-1, the J call TRBJ1-2; D is possibly TRBD1 (6 bases). CDR3 length equals 15 residues. V was pared by 0 bases and J by 5 bases, with 14 bases between. Germline assignment: CDR1 SGHRS and CDR2 YFSETQ. CDR3 protein: CASSLADSSVYGYTF. The CDR3 DNA reads as TGCGCCAGCAGCTTGGCGGACAGTAGTGTTTATGGCTACACCTTC.

The CDR3 protein is CATSDLRQGLSSYNSPLHF. For the CDR3, the DNA is TGTGCCACCAGTGATTTGCGGCAGGGCTTGAGCTCCTATAATTCACCCCTCCACTTT. The rearrangement joins TRBV24-1 to TRBJ1-6; D is possibly TRBD1 (5 bases). The V gene lost 0 bases and the J gene lost 0 bases, with 14 bases spanning the gap. Germline V gives CDR1 KGHDR, CDR2 SFDVKD. CDR3 size: 19 residues.

The chain uses TRBV10-3 and TRBJ2-3; D is perhaps TRBD2 (6 bases). CDR1 is ENHRY, CDR2 SYGVKD, per germline. V was cut by 3 bases and J by 1 base, with 8 bases left in between. This CDR3 contains 14 residues. Here the CDR3 DNA reads TGTGCCATCAGTGACTCTAGCGGCACAGATACGCAGTATTTT. Protein: CAISDSSGTDTQYF.

V and J are TRBV19 and TRBJ2-7; 10 bases fit TRBD1. The trim removed 6 bases at V and 3 bases at J, leaving 8 bases unmatched. Germline V lookup: CDR1 LNHDA, CDR2 SQIVND (reference sequence). This CDR3 has 15 amino acids. Written as DNA, the CDR3 is TGTGCCAGTAGCCGGGGACAGGGGAGTGGCTACGAGCAGTACTTC. This encodes CASSRGQGSGYEQYF.

The rearrangement uses TRBV19 and TRBJ2-3; 9 bases line up with TRBD2. CDR1 is LNHDA and CDR2 is SQIVND in the germline V gene (reference sequence). V trimming: 8 bases; J trimming: 0 bases; junction bases outside the gene matches: 6. The CDR3 length is 15 residues. The CDR3 coding sequence is TGTGCCAGTGGGCAGCGGGGGGTAAGCACAGATACGCAGTATTTT. Translated, it gives CASGQRGVSTDTQYF.

The CDR3 spells CASSEPSIAGGPNTGELFF. As DNA, the CDR3 is TGTGCCAGCAGTGAGCCCAGTATAGCGGGGGGGCCTAACACCGGGGAGCTGTTTTTT. The chain recombines TRBV2 with TRBJ2-2, with TRBD2 matching 11 bases. V trimming: 3 bases; J trimming: 2 bases; junction bases outside the gene matches: 11. There are 19 residues in the CDR3. From germline, CDR1 is SNHLY and CDR2 FYNNEI.

The rearrangement uses TRBV6-2 or TRBV6-3 and TRBJ1-2; D remains unclear. V was shortened by 5 bases and J by 7 bases, with 17 bases between the two germline ends. Germline V CDR1 and CDR2: MNHEY, SVGEGT. The CDR3 covers 14 residues. The CDR3 DNA follows: TGTGCCAGCAGTAACCCCCGTTCAGGAAGTGGCTACACCTTC. It codes for CASSNPRSGSGYTF.

The chain carries TRBV6-5 and TRBJ1-1; D uncertain. The V and J ends lost 1 base and 1 base respectively, with 10 bases between them. The V gene's germline CDR1 is MNHEY and CDR2 SVGAGI. The CDR3 totals 15 residues. The CDR3 region is CASSYWARENTEAFF. The CDR3, as DNA: TGTGCCAGCAGTTACTGGGCGAGGGAGAACACTGAAGCTTTCTTT.

A single count supports this clone. The chain combines TRBV10-1 with TRBJ1-1; D not certain. V shed 8 bases and J shed 1 base, with 20 bases lying between them. Germline V lookup: CDR1 WNHNN, CDR2 SYGVQD (reference sequence). The CDR3 loop spans 16 amino acids. CDR3 in DNA: TGCGCCAGCGGTCCAGCGGGTGAAAAACGGAACACTGAAGCTTTCTTT. This encodes CASGPAGEKRNTEAFF.

This clone has only one observation. The CDR3 coding sequence is TGTGCCAGCAGCTATAGCTCGGGGGATGGCTACACCTTC. This translates into CASSYSSGDGYTF. This sequence joins TRBV11-2 and TRBJ1-2, with TRBD1 as a possible D gene (5 bases). Trimming pared 4 bases from V and 6 bases from J, leaving 12 bases between. CDR1 and CDR2 (germline): SGHAT, FQNNGV. The CDR3 contains 13 residues. Filled out from reference TRBV11-2 and TRBJ1-2, the complete variable domain reads EAGVAQSPRYKIIEKRQSVAFWCNPISGHATLYWYQQILGQGPKLLIQFQNNGVVDDSQLPKDRFSAERLKGVDSTLKIQPAKLEDSAVYLCASSYSSGDGYTFGSGTRLTVV.

This chain joins TRBV7-2 and TRBJ2-7, with D possibly matching TRBD2 (5 bases). Trimming removed 5 bases at V and 1 base at J, with 15 bases between. The CDR3 length is 15 residues. CDR1 is SGHTA, CDR2 FQGNSA, per germline. The CDR3 region is CASSLGVSRSYEQYF. The CDR3 region has the DNA TGTGCCAGCAGCCTCGGGGTATCGCGATCCTACGAGCAGTACTTC. The complete variable domain, with remaining parts taken from reference TRBV7-2 and TRBJ2-7, reads GAGVSQSPSNKVTEKGKDVELRCDPISGHTALYWYRQSLGQGLEFLIYFQGNSAPDKSGLPSDRFSAERTGGSVSTLTIQRTQQEDSAVYLCASSLGVSRSYEQYFGPGTRLTVT.

The V and J genes are TRBV10-3 and TRBJ1-5; D gene uncertain. V lost 4 bases and J 5 bases, leaving 15 bases between the germline ends. Germline lookup yields CDR1 ENHRY and CDR2 SYGVKD. This CDR3 has 15 amino acids. The CDR3, as DNA: TGTGCCATCAGTGTCAATGGGCCTGGTGATCAGCCCCAGCATTTT. It codes for CAISVNGPGDQPQHF.

In this sample, this clone turned up a few times. CDR3 DNA: TGTGCCAGCAGTGCCGTGCGCACTGAAGCTTTCTTT. Its protein is CASSAVRTEAFF. The rearrangement links TRBV27 to TRBJ1-1; unclear D gene. There are 12 residues in the CDR3. The V gene lost 5 bases and the J gene lost 4 bases, with 8 bases spanning the gap. Per the germline V gene, CDR1 is MNHEY and CDR2 is SMNVEV (reference sequence).

This clone was seen just once. This chain joins TRBV19 and TRBJ2-1; tentatively, D is TRBD2 (5 bases). V lost 1 base and J lost 10, with 11 bases in between. The CDR3 consists of 13 residues. Germline assignment: CDR1 LNHDA and CDR2 SQIVND (reference sequence). The CDR3 DNA sequence: TGTGCCAGTAGTATAGCGGGGATAAGAGAGCAGTTCTTC. This sequence encodes CASSIAGIREQFF.

The chain has TRBV5-1 and TRBJ2-3; 11 nucleotides match TRBD2. Germline V gene lookup returns CDR1 SGHRS and CDR2 YFSETQ. The CDR3 consists of 16 residues. V lost 0 bases, J lost 1 base, and 1 base stayed unmatched. The CDR3, as DNA: TGCGCCAGCAGCTTGGAACTAGCGGGGGGCACAGATACGCAGTATTTT. Translation: CASSLELAGGTDTQYF.